Listed here are 26 T cell receptor beta chains from one sample, sequenced in a study of cytomegalovirus exposure and HLA in healthy donors. This table comes from immunoSEQ multiplex PCR, and its TCRdb copy is limited to in-frame clones, with some not included. This table has more than 90,000 clones, approximately 88% appearing once. Sequences were obtained from PBMCs. The receptors were sampled from a man younger than 35 in good health and CMV-seronegative.

The rearrangement uses TRBV28 and TRBJ1-5; 8 bases are shared with TRBD1. In germline, CDR1 is MDHEN, CDR2 SYDVKM. J lost 0 bases, V lost 11 bases, and 9 bases had no gene match. This CDR3 has 15 amino acids. This CDR3 reads CAVGQDLLSNQPQHF. The CDR3 nucleotides read TGTGCCGTGGGACAGGACCTTCTTAGCAATCAGCCCCAGCATTTT.

This clone was detected once. The chain has TRBV18 and TRBJ2-7, with D possibly matching TRBD2 (6 bases). Germline CDR1 reads KGHSH; CDR2 reads LQKENI. With 5 bases removed from V and 4 bases from J, the gap between germline ends came to 12 bases. There are 13 residues in the CDR3. CDR3 DNA sequence: TGTGCCAGCTCAGGTGCGGGGCTGTACGAGCAGTACTTC. Its translation is CASSGAGLYEQYF. Together with reference TRBV18 and TRBJ2-7, the CDR3 gives the full variable domain: NAGVMQNPRHLVRRRGQEARLRCSPMKGHSHVYWYRQLPEEGLKFMVYLQKENIIDESGMPKERFSAEFPKEGPSILRIQQVVRGDSAAYFCASSGAGLYEQYFGPGTRLTVT.

The chain couples TRBV5-1 to TRBJ1-1; 7 bases match TRBD1. This CDR3 region has 15 residues. The germline CDR1 and CDR2 sequences are SGHRS and YFSETQ. J was trimmed by 1 base and V by 4 bases; bases with no gene match: 7. CDR3 sequence (DNA): TGCGCCAGCAGCGAGAGACAGGGTCGGAACACTGAAGCTTTCTTT. Its translation: CASSERQGRNTEAFF.

V and J are TRBV5-1 and TRBJ2-3; perhaps TRBD2 as D (6 bases). The germline CDR1 and CDR2 sequences are SGHRS and YFSETQ. Deletions cut 0 bases from V and 2 bases from J, with 10 bases between. The CDR3 is 15 residues long. CDR3 DNA: TGCGCCAGCAGCTTGGAGTCGGGAGCCACAGATACGCAGTATTTT. This encodes CASSLESGATDTQYF.

The genes are TRBV4-1 and TRBJ2-2; 11 bases match TRBD2. The CDR3 has 17 residues. Germline V gene lookup returns CDR1 MGHRA and CDR2 YSYEKL. Unmatched junction bases numbered 2, after V lost 1 base and J lost 1 base. CDR3 DNA: TGCGCCAGCAGCCAAGGTCTAGCGGGAGGGAACACCGGGGAGCTGTTTTTT. This gives the protein CASSQGLAGGNTGELFF.

This clone was counted between two and nine times. V is TRBV19 and J is TRBJ2-3; D perhaps matches TRBD2 (5 bases). CDR1 and CDR2 from the germline V gene are LNHDA and SQIVND (reference sequence). This CDR3 spans 13 amino acids. V was cut by 0 bases and J by 9 bases, with 10 bases left in between. The CDR3 region is CASSIDSGYTQYF. In nucleotides, the CDR3 is TGTGCCAGTAGTATAGACTCGGGGTACACGCAGTATTTT.

The genes are TRBV4-1 and TRBJ1-1; D unresolved. Germline CDR1 reads MGHRA; CDR2 reads YSYEKL. V lost 5 bases to trimming and J lost 0 bases, with 10 bases between them. CDR3 length: 14 residues. CDR3 sequence (DNA): TGCGCCAGCAGCTCAGATTGGCTGAACACTGAAGCTTTCTTT. It yields the protein CASSSDWLNTEAFF.

The chain is built from TRBV6-5 and TRBJ2-2; D is ambiguous. The length of the CDR3 is 13 residues. V lost 5 bases and J lost 3, with 7 bases in between. Germline loops: CDR1 MNHEY, CDR2 SVGAGI. CDR3 DNA: TGTGCCAGCAGTCCACGCGACACCGGGGAGCTGTTTTTT. Translation gives CASSPRDTGELFF.

The chain has TRBV25-1 and TRBJ2-7; 9 bases are a match to TRBD1. The CDR3 consists of 13 residues. The V gene end was trimmed by 6 bases and the J gene end by 7 bases; junction bases not matched to a gene: 7. Germline assignment: CDR1 MGHDK and CDR2 SYGVNS. For the CDR3, the DNA is TGTGCCAGCAGGCCCCGGGACAGGGATGAGCAGTACTTC. This encodes CASRPRDRDEQYF.

The V gene is TRBV7-6, the J gene TRBJ2-7, with D maybe TRBD2 (5 bases). Germline-derived CDR1 and CDR2 are SGHVS and FNYEAQ. This CDR3 has 15 residues. Trimming shortened V by 0 bases and J by 6 bases, and 15 bases separated the two germline ends. CDR3 loop: CASSLAVGEVAEQYF. In DNA, the CDR3 is TGTGCCAGCAGCTTAGCGGTGGGAGAGGTCGCCGAGCAGTACTTC.

The CDR3 region has the DNA TGTGCCAGCTCACCACAAACCTCCCGACAGGGTTTTACGCTTGGCTACACCTTC. Its protein product is CASSPQTSRQGFTLGYTF. The J gene is TRBJ1-2, the V gene TRBV18, with TRBD1 identical over 7 bases. The CDR3 spans 18 residues. Trimming took 1 base from V and 7 from J; bases not matched to a gene: 18. Germline CDR1 KGHSH, CDR2 LQKENI.

This chain connects TRBV7-2 to TRBJ1-2, with 9 nucleotides matching TRBD1. This CDR3 is built from 18 residues. CDR1 is SGHTA and CDR2 is FQGNSA in the germline V gene. The junction had 16 bases not matched to a gene; V was cut back by 4 bases and J by 4 bases. CDR3 DNA sequence: TGTGCCAGCAGCTCTCCCGGATCGGACAGGGGACACTCCTATGGCTACACCTTC. Translation gives CASSSPGSDRGHSYGYTF.

The rearrangement links TRBV18 to TRBJ2-2; 11 positions match TRBD2. Trimming at V came to 5 bases and at J to 0 bases, leaving 11 bases not matched to a gene. This CDR3 comprises 19 residues. CDR1 and CDR2 (germline): KGHSH, LQKENI. The CDR3 coding sequence is TGTGCCAGCTCATCCCTGACCCTTAGCGGGAGGGCGAACACCGGGGAGCTGTTTTTT. Amino acid sequence: CASSSLTLSGRANTGELFF.

The V gene is TRBV28, the J gene TRBJ2-7, with 10 bases aligning to TRBD1. V dropped 6 bases and J dropped 0; count of bases not matched to a gene: 5. The germline gives CDR1 MDHEN, CDR2 SYDVKM. The CDR3 contains 15 residues. In DNA, the CDR3 is TGTGCCAGCAGCTCGGACAGGGGGAGCTCCTACGAGCAGTACTTC. This codes for CASSSDRGSSYEQYF.

The J gene is TRBJ2-2, the V gene TRBV27; TRBD1 matches 9 bases. V was pared by 6 bases and J by 4 bases, with 6 bases of the junction left unmatched. Germline-derived CDR1 and CDR2 are MNHEY and SMNVEV (reference sequence). This CDR3 contains 15 residues. The CDR3 DNA reads TGTGCCAGCAGAAAACAGGGGGCGGGCACCGGGGAGCTGTTTTTT. Its translation is CASRKQGAGTGELFF.

The rearrangement links TRBV7-9 to TRBJ2-1, with TRBD2 identical over 8 bases. Germline CDR1 reads SEHNR; CDR2 reads FQNEAQ (reference sequence). V dropped 2 bases and J dropped 10; count of bases not matched to a gene: 10. The CDR3 has 15 residues. The CDR3 sequence: CASSLISGGPIEQFF. The CDR3 DNA is TGTGCCAGCAGCTTAATCAGCGGGGGCCCGATCGAGCAGTTCTTC.

The chain has TRBV6-4 and TRBJ2-5; 8 bases align to TRBD1. From germline, CDR1 is MRHNA and CDR2 SNTAGT. CDR3 size: 13 residues. The V and J ends lost 2 bases and 5 bases, in that order; junction bases with no gene match: 1. CDR3 DNA: TGTGCCAGCAGTGACAACAGGGGGGAGACCCAGTACTTC. Encoded protein: CASSDNRGETQYF.

Turning to this clone: At one end, the junction sequence differs from germline, possibly due to a read error. J is TRBJ2-3 and V is TRBV9; TRBD2 aligns across 10 bases. There are 17 residues in the CDR3. Germline V gene sequence: CDR1 SGDLS, CDR2 YYNGEE. CDR3 protein: CASSTRNLAGVTHTQYF. In DNA, the CDR3 is TGTGCCAGCAGCACACGTAATCTAGCGGGAGTCACACATACGCAGTATTTT.

The genes are TRBV2 and TRBJ2-1; 7 bases agree with TRBD1. Germline trimming cut 6 bases from V and 14 bases from J; bases unmatched to any gene: 19. In germline, CDR1 is SNHLY, CDR2 FYNNEI. The CDR3 runs 15 residues. The CDR3 nucleotides are TGTGCCAGCAGCTTTCAGGAGGCAGGGGGATCAATTGAGTTCTTC. The encoded protein is CASSFQEAGGSIEFF.

The chain carries TRBV6-5 and TRBJ1-2; D not resolved. Germline CDR1 reads MNHEY; CDR2 reads SVGAGI. V was shortened by 6 bases and J by 2 bases, with 10 bases between the two germline ends. This CDR3 contains 13 residues. CDR3 sequence: CASSPYLNYGYTF. DNA of the CDR3: TGTGCCAGCAGCCCCTACCTAAACTATGGCTACACCTTC.

J is TRBJ2-1 and V is TRBV27, with 8 bases lining up with TRBD2. V shed 8 bases and J 7 bases; nucleotides not matched to a gene: 22. CDR3 length equals 18 residues. Germline V gene data show CDR1 as MNHEY and CDR2 as SMNVEV (reference sequence). CDR3 protein: CASQRAGGVTSGMNEQFF. CDR3 nucleotide sequence: TGTGCCAGCCAAAGGGCCGGGGGGGTTACAAGCGGGATGAATGAGCAGTTCTTC.

The chain combines TRBV2 with TRBJ2-3; possible D gene TRBD2, 6 bases. The CDR3 spans 16 residues. V lost 3 bases and J 1 base, leaving 14 bases between the germline ends. The germline CDR1 and CDR2 sequences are SNHLY and FYNNEI. CDR3: CASSEFGTLGTDTQYF. CDR3 bases: TGTGCCAGCAGTGAGTTCGGGACTCTCGGCACAGATACGCAGTATTTT.

The V gene is TRBV5-1, the J gene TRBJ2-2; 9 bases are a match to TRBD1. Germline V CDR1 and CDR2: SGHRS, YFSETQ. The CDR3 loop spans 16 amino acids. V was clipped by 1 base and J by 5 bases; unmatched bases: 6. CDR3 coding DNA: TGCGCCAGCAGCTTGACCGGGACAGGGAGGACCGGGGAGCTGTTTTTT. Residues: CASSLTGTGRTGELFF. Complete variable domain (other parts from reference TRBV5-1 and TRBJ2-2): KAGVTQTPRYLIKTRGQQVTLSCSPISGHRSVSWYQQTPGQGLQFLFEYFSETQRNKGNFPGRFSGRQFSNSRSEMNVSTLELGDSALYLCASSLTGTGRTGELFFGEGSRLTVL.

The chain has TRBV7-8 and TRBJ2-1, with 10 bases that match TRBD2. This CDR3 contains 17 residues. CDR1 and CDR2 from the germline V gene are SGHVS and FQNEAQ. Trimming took 2 bases from V and 5 from J; bases not matched to a gene: 9. The DNA of the CDR3 is TGTGCCAGCAGCTTACCGTACCTAGCGGGGGAGCACAATGAGCAGTTCTTC. Its translation is CASSLPYLAGEHNEQFF.

The rearrangement uses TRBV19 and TRBJ1-5; weak D call: TRBD1 (5 bases). The CDR3 consists of 14 residues. From germline, CDR1 is LNHDA and CDR2 SQIVND (reference sequence). The ends were cut back, 3 bases at V and 7 bases at J, with 13 bases in the middle. The CDR3 region has the DNA TGTGCCAGTAGTATTCGCAGGGTGGAGCAGCCCCAGCATTTT. This codes for CASSIRRVEQPQHF.

The rearrangement links TRBV12-2 to TRBJ2-7; TRBD1 is taken as the D call from the table, unchecked against the DNA. TRBV12-2 is marked as a pseudogene. This CDR3 has 13 residues. CDR3 nucleotide sequence: TGTGCAAGTCGCTGGGTAGGGGGTAAGTGGCAGTACTTC. It yields the protein CASRWVGGKWQYF.